This TCR gamma chain originates from a study of γδ T cells in repeated Plasmodium falciparum infection. In germline, CDR1 is GITISATS, CDR2 ISYDGTV (reference sequence). The CDR3 covers 18 residues. Details on this clone: The TCRdb record carries a much larger clone's protein, which differs from this DNA's translation at residue 16; a read error is the likely cause, and the protein listed here is the DNA translation.

Vgamma9/Vdelta2+ and Vdelta2-negative gammadelta T cells were flow-sorted from PBMC for bulk sequencing. TCRdb re-analyzed the multiplex PCR reads via CATT. The table lists tens of thousands of gamma-chain clones, less than 3.5% of them singletons. This receptor was taken from a pool of human donors (malaria-infected and uninfected, not separated). The J gene went uncalled, whereas the V gene is TRGV9. Sequenced: gamma-delta T cells from blood. CDR3 nucleotide sequence: TGTGCCTTGTGGGAGGCGTTAACTAAAGAGTTGGGCAAAAAAATCAGGGTATTT. It translates to CALWEALTKELGKKIRVF.